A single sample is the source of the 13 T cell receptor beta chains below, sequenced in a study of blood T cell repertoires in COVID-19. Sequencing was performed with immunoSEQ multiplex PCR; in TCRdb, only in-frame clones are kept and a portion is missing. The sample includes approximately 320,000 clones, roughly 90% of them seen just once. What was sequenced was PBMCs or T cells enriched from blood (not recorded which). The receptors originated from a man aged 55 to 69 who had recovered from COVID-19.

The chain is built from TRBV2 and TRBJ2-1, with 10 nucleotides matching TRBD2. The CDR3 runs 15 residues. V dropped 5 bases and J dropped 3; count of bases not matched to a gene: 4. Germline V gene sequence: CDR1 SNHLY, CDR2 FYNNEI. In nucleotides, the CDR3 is TGTGCCAGCAGTCAGGCTAGCGGGGGCTACAATGAGCAGTTCTTC. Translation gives CASSQASGGYNEQFF.

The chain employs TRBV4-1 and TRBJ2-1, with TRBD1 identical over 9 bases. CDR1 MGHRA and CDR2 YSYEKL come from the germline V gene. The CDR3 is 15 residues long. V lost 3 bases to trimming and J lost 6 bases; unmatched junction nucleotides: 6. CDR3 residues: CASSHRDRAVNEQFF. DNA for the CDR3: TGCGCCAGCAGCCACCGGGACAGGGCGGTCAATGAGCAGTTCTTC.

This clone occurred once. CDR3 protein: CASSVDHGGGTEAFF. The CDR3 DNA reads TGTGCCAGCAGCGTAGACCACGGGGGAGGCACTGAAGCTTTCTTT. V gene TRBV9 combines with J gene TRBJ1-1, with D perhaps TRBD1 (5 bases). This CDR3 spans 15 amino acids. Germline lookup yields CDR1 SGDLS and CDR2 YYNGEE. Between the trimmed V and J ends, which lost 0 bases and 4 bases, there was a span of 13 bases.

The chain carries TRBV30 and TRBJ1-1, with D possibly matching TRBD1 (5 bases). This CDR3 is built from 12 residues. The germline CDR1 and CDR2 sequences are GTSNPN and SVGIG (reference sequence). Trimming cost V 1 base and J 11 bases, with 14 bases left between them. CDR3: CAWSGGAGSAFF. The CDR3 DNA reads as TGTGCCTGGAGTGGCGGGGCAGGCTCCGCTTTCTTT.

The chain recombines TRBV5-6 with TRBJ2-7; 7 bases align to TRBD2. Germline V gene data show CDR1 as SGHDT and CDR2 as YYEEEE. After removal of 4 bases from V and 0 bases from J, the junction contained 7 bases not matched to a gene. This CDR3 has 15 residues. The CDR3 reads CASSPTSASSYEQYF. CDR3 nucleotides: TGTGCCAGCAGCCCCACTAGCGCCAGCTCCTACGAGCAGTACTTC.

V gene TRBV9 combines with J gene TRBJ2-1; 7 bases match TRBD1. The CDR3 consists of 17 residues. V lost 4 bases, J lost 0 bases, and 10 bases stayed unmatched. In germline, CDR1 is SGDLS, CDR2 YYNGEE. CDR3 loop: CASSRTPGQTSYNEQFF. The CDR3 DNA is TGTGCCAGCAGCCGGACCCCGGGACAGACCTCCTACAATGAGCAGTTCTTC.

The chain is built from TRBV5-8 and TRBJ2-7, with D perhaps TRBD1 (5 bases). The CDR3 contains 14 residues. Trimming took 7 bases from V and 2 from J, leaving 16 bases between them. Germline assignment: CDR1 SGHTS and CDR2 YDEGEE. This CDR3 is CASGNRLGPYEQYF. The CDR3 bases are TGTGCCAGCGGCAACAGGTTGGGCCCCTACGAGCAGTACTTC.

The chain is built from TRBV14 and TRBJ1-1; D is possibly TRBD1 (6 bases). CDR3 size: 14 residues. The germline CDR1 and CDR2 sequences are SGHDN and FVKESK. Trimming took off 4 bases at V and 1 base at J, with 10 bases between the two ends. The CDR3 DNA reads TGTGCCAGCAGCCGGGTAGGGGGGAACACTGAAGCTTTCTTT. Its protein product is CASSRVGGNTEAFF.

CDR3 loop: CASSLAVFRYNEQFF. The CDR3 coding sequence is TGTGCCAGCAGCTTAGCAGTCTTTAGATACAATGAGCAGTTCTTC. This rearrangement joins TRBV7-9 to TRBJ2-1; D is unresolved. This CDR3 contains 15 residues. The V and J ends lost 0 bases and 4 bases respectively, with 10 bases between them. Germline CDR1 and CDR2: SEHNR and FQNEAQ (reference sequence).

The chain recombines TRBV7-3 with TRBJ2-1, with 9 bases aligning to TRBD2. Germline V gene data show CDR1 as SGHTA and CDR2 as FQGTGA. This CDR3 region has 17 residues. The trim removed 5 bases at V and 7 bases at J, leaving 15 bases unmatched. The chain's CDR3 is CASSPLGLALAPNEQFF. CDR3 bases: TGTGCCAGCAGCCCCCTCGGACTAGCGTTAGCCCCAAATGAGCAGTTCTTC.

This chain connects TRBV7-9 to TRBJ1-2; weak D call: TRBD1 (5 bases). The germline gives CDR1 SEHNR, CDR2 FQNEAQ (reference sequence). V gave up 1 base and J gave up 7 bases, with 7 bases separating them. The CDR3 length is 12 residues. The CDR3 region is CASSLETGGYTF. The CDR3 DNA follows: TGTGCCAGCAGCTTAGAAACAGGTGGCTACACCTTC.

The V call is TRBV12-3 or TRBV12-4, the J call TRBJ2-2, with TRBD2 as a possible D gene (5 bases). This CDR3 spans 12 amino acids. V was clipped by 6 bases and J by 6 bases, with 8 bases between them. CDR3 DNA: TGTGCCAGCAGCCTTAGCGCCGGGGAGCTGTTTTTT. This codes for CASSLSAGELFF.

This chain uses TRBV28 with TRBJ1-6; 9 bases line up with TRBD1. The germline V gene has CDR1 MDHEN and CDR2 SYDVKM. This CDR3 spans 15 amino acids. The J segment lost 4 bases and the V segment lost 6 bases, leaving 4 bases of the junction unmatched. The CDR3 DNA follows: TGTGCCAGCAGCCATGGACAGGGGTATAATTCACCCCTCCACTTT. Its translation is CASSHGQGYNSPLHF.